This TCR beta chain stems from a study of identical twins. Study-wide points: Reduced insertions were recorded for abundant cord blood beta clonotypes, with no such pattern in memory repertoires.

MiXCR was run by TCRdb on the 5' RACE reads, yielding one entry per CDR3 protein. The sample contains hundreds of thousands of distinct CDR3 sequences, around 12% of which appear only once. Trimming cost V 3 bases and J 5 bases; bases outside gene matches: 9. CDR3 size: 16 residues. The germline V gene has CDR1 DFQATT and CDR2 SNEGSKA (reference sequence). This clonotype has a handful of counts. As yet, its antigen is unknown. This sample was shared with a second study, whose subject was yellow fever vaccine responses in identical twins.

The rearrangement links TRBV20-1 to TRBJ2-1; TRBD1 agrees at 11 bases. The TCR was taken from a woman in her late teens or twenties in good health. Input material: PBMCs. The CDR3 nucleotides are TGCAGTGCTAGTCCCTCGGACAGGGGGCGAGACAATGAGCAGTTCTTC. Encoded protein: CSASPSDRGRDNEQFF.